These 27 T cell receptor beta chains originate from one sample sequenced in a study of CD8+ T cells in alopecia areata (dated by TCRdb to between 2018 and 2020). Libraries were prepared through the immunoSEQ multiplex PCR assay. For TCR sequencing, RNA was extracted from every sample and reverse transcribed into cDNA to serve as template. TCRdb provides this immuneACCESS table in a form limited to in-frame rearrangements. Some clones are lacking; in checked studies, under half of them reflect an unresolved V gene, and why the rest are absent is not known. In this sample the table shows 150,000 to 190,000 clones, about 53% of which occur a single time. The ten largest account for roughly 21% of the sample. Reading the label with the study, this specimen's time point is: baseline before oral tofacitinib. The material sequenced was CD8+ T cells sorted from blood, taken at week 0. The receptors come from a human donor with alopecia areata.

The V and J genes are TRBV30 and TRBJ2-5, with a possible D match to TRBD2 (6 bases). The CDR3 loop spans 13 amino acids. V shed 8 bases and J shed 5 bases, with 18 bases lying between them. Per the germline V gene, CDR1 is GTSNPN and CDR2 is SVGIG (reference sequence). CDR3 bases: TGTGCCAGCAGCTTGGGGGGATGGGAGACCCAGTACTTC. This gives the protein CASSLGGWETQYF.

This clone was detected once. Here the CDR3 DNA reads TGTGCCAGCAGTGAATCCCTCGGAAGGGAGCTGTTTTTT. Its protein product is CASSESLGRELFF. V and J are TRBV25-1 and TRBJ2-2; no clear D. The CDR3 is 13 residues long. Between the trimmed V and J ends, which lost 1 base and 9 bases, there was a span of 9 bases. Per the germline V gene, CDR1 is MGHDK and CDR2 is SYGVNS.

This clone was seen more than once but under ten times. The chain has TRBV29-1 and TRBJ2-3; 10 nucleotides line up with TRBD1. CDR3 size: 14 residues. V was clipped by 4 bases and J by 6 bases; unmatched bases: 7. Germline V gene sequence: CDR1 SQVTM, CDR2 ANQGSEA. This CDR3 reads CSVAETGGRDTQYF. The CDR3 bases are TGCAGCGTTGCTGAGACAGGGGGCAGGGATACGCAGTATTTT.

This chain links TRBV28 with TRBJ2-1, with TRBD1 matching 12 bases. With 8 bases clipped from V and 8 bases from J, the junction kept 10 bases outside the gene matches. Germline V lookup: CDR1 MDHEN, CDR2 SYDVKM. The CDR3 covers 15 residues. CDR3 nucleotides: TGTGCCAGCGAATCCCCGGGACAGGGGGCCCATGAGCAGTTCTTC. This codes for CASESPGQGAHEQFF.

This clone was observed once. Other nucleotide sequences from this sample produce the same CDR3. The J gene is TRBJ1-1, the V gene TRBV27, with D possibly TRBD1 on 6 matching bases. Trimming pared 2 bases from V and 4 bases from J, leaving 8 bases between. The CDR3 consists of 13 residues. Per germline, CDR1 MNHEY and CDR2 SMNVEV (reference sequence). The CDR3 nucleotides are TGTGCCAGCAGTTTAACCAGGGGCACTGAAGCTTTCTTT. Its protein product is CASSLTRGTEAFF.

The CDR3, as DNA: TGTGCCAGCAGTGAATTCCGCGACTTGGGCGAGCAGTACTTC. It specifies CASSEFRDLGEQYF. This rearrangement joins TRBV25-1 to TRBJ2-7, with no clear D. Germline CDR1 and CDR2: MGHDK and SYGVNS. Trimming took 1 base from V and 6 from J, leaving 13 bases between them. This CDR3 region has 14 residues.

The chain links TRBV4-3 to TRBJ1-5, with D unresolved. The CDR3 loop spans 15 amino acids. With 3 bases removed from V and 5 bases from J, the gap between germline ends came to 14 bases. Germline values: CDR1 LGHNA, CDR2 YSLEER. This chain's CDR3 is CASSQERTADQPQHF. Here the CDR3 DNA reads TGCGCCAGCAGCCAGGAACGGACCGCCGATCAGCCCCAGCATTTT.

This clone was detected a few times. The chain carries TRBV29-1 and TRBJ1-2; D gene ambiguous. Trimming left V 6 bases short and J 10 bases short, with 24 bases between. This CDR3 spans 14 amino acids. Germline assignment: CDR1 SQVTM and CDR2 ANQGSEA. CDR3 amino acids: CSVLMDGESLLYTF. CDR3 DNA sequence: TGCAGCGTCCTGATGGATGGAGAATCTTTGCTCTACACCTTC.

The CDR3 reads CSVEVPTSGDITDTQYF. CDR3 DNA: TGCAGCGTTGAAGTGCCGACTAGCGGGGACATAACAGATACGCAGTATTTT. V is TRBV29-1 and J is TRBJ2-3; 11 nucleotides line up with TRBD2. CDR3 size: 17 residues. The ends lost 1 base at V and 3 bases at J; junction bases unmatched: 9. Germline-derived CDR1 and CDR2 are SQVTM and ANQGSEA.

This clone was counted only a few times. A junction boundary mismatches the germline segment, possibly from a read error. The CDR3 sequence is CASSQDDRGSDEQFF. The CDR3 DNA reads as TGCGCCAGCAGCCAAGATGACCGCGGAAGCGATGAGCAGTTCTTC. V usage is TRBV11-2 and J usage is TRBJ2-1; no definite D call. The CDR3 is 15 residues long. Germline V CDR1 and CDR2: SGHAT, FQNNGV.

This clone has only a few counts. The chain employs TRBV9 and TRBJ1-1; possible D gene TRBD1, 6 bases. CDR1 is SGDLS, CDR2 YYNGEE, per germline. CDR3 size: 15 residues. Trimming removed 0 bases at V and 4 bases at J, with 13 bases between. The DNA of the CDR3 is TGTGCCAGCAGCGTAGAATGGGGGGCGTCCACTGAAGCTTTCTTT. Protein product: CASSVEWGASTEAFF.

This clone was seen a handful of times. The chain joins TRBV29-1 to TRBJ2-7, with a tentative D call TRBD1 (6 bases). The CDR3 is 13 amino acids. Deletions cut 3 bases from V and 3 bases from J, with 12 bases between. Germline values: CDR1 SQVTM, CDR2 ANQGSEA. In DNA, the CDR3 is TGCAGCGTTGAGTCTCGGGACAACTACGAGCAGTACTTC. It encodes CSVESRDNYEQYF.

The chain couples TRBV7-6 to TRBJ1-4; 8 bases agree with TRBD1. The CDR3 is 15 residues long. Germline CDR1 SGHVS, CDR2 FNYEAQ. Trimming cost V 5 bases and J 4 bases; bases outside gene matches: 6. CDR3 sequence reads: CASSPSTGVNEKLFF. CDR3 sequence (DNA): TGTGCCAGCAGCCCTTCGACAGGGGTTAATGAAAAACTGTTTTTT.

The chain joins TRBV7-9 to TRBJ2-2, with 8 bases matching TRBD1. In germline, CDR1 is SEHNR, CDR2 FQNEAQ (reference sequence). The CDR3 extends over 16 amino acids. V trimming: 5 bases; J trimming: 2 bases; junction bases outside the gene matches: 7. CDR3: CASSPWTGPNTGELFF. The DNA for the CDR3 is TGTGCCAGCAGCCCCTGGACAGGGCCAAACACCGGGGAGCTGTTTTTT.

V is TRBV6-6 and J is TRBJ2-7; no clear D. The CDR3 is 16 residues long. With 0 bases removed from V and 0 bases from J, the gap between germline ends came to 12 bases. Germline lookup yields CDR1 MNHNY and CDR2 SVGAGI (reference sequence). The CDR3 protein is CASSYSVGGTSYEQYF. CDR3 coding DNA: TGTGCCAGCAGTTACTCTGTCGGCGGTACCTCCTACGAGCAGTACTTC.

This clone was detected only a few times. V and J are TRBV13 and TRBJ1-2; 7 bases fit TRBD1. The ends lost 6 bases at V and 2 bases at J; junction bases unmatched: 6. Germline CDR1 PRHDT, CDR2 FYEKMQ (reference sequence). The CDR3 contains 14 residues. CDR3 region: CASSLQGTNYGYTF. The DNA of the CDR3 is TGTGCCAGCAGTCTACAGGGGACGAACTATGGCTACACCTTC.

The chain uses TRBV11-2 and TRBJ1-2; D remains ambiguous. CDR1 SGHAT and CDR2 FQNNGV come from the germline V gene. This CDR3 comprises 14 residues. The V and J ends lost 0 bases and 8 bases respectively, with 13 bases between them. The CDR3 reads CASSLDAGFRGYTF. The CDR3 coding sequence is TGTGCCAGCAGCTTAGATGCAGGTTTTCGGGGCTACACCTTC.

The chain combines TRBV4-1 with TRBJ2-3, with D perhaps TRBD1 (6 bases). Germline V gene lookup returns CDR1 MGHRA and CDR2 YSYEKL. The CDR3 covers 16 residues. V lost 1 base and J lost 2, with 13 bases in between. This chain's CDR3 is CASSQVPGDITDTQYF. CDR3 DNA sequence: TGCGCCAGCAGCCAAGTACCAGGGGATATCACAGATACGCAGTATTTT.

In regard to this clone: This specimen includes other DNA sequences encoding the same CDR3. The chain couples TRBV30 to TRBJ2-7, with D perhaps matching TRBD1 (5 bases). Germline values: CDR1 GTSNPN, CDR2 SVGIG (reference sequence). Trimming left V 0 bases short and J 2 bases short, with 11 bases between. This CDR3 comprises 14 residues. CDR3 protein: CAWSVGQGTYEQYF. For the CDR3, the DNA is TGTGCCTGGAGTGTAGGCCAGGGAACCTACGAGCAGTACTTC.

The chain combines TRBV6-4 with TRBJ2-2; 7 bases align to TRBD1. Trimming cost V 6 bases and J 4 bases; bases outside gene matches: 8. The CDR3 spans 15 residues. Per the germline V gene, CDR1 is MRHNA and CDR2 is SNTAGT. The CDR3 protein is CASRAVGGLTGELFF. DNA of the CDR3: TGTGCCAGCAGGGCAGTAGGGGGCCTCACCGGGGAGCTGTTTTTT.

Points on this clone: A much larger clone sits a single nucleotide away, making a read error possible. V and J are TRBV7-6 and TRBJ1-1, with 9 bases lining up with TRBD1. V was clipped by 5 bases and J by 1 base; unmatched bases: 2. CDR3 length: 14 amino acids. Germline V gene data show CDR1 as SGHVS and CDR2 as FNYEAQ. In nucleotides, the CDR3 is TGTGCCAGCAGCCCGGGACAGGGGAACACTGAAGCTTTCTTT. Residues: CASSPGQGNTEAFF.

The chain is built from TRBV5-6 and TRBJ2-5; perhaps TRBD2 as D (6 bases). The end of the DNA is better explained by TRBJ2-7, so the J call may be wrong. Germline assignment: CDR1 SGHDT and CDR2 YYEEEE. The CDR3 runs to 14 residues. The CDR3 reads CASSLGGSWDEQYF. CDR3 sequence (DNA): TGTGCCAGCAGCTTAGGAGGGTCGTGGGACGAGCAGTACTTC.

As DNA, the CDR3 is TGTGCCAGCAGCTGGGACAGGGGCTACGAGCAGTACTTC. Translated: CASSWDRGYEQYF. The chain links TRBV5-6 to TRBJ2-7; 10 positions agree with TRBD1. V was pared by 3 bases and J by 3 bases, with 0 bases of the junction left unmatched. The CDR3 spans 13 residues. Germline CDR1 SGHDT, CDR2 YYEEEE.

Only a few counts were recorded for this clone. This chain joins TRBV7-9 and TRBJ2-4, with a weak D call TRBD1 (5 bases). With 1 base removed from V and 2 bases from J, the gap between germline ends came to 12 bases. Germline lookup yields CDR1 SEHNR and CDR2 FQNEAQ (reference sequence). The CDR3 length is 16 residues. The CDR3 DNA is TGTGCCAGCAGCTTAGGGGGCGCCGGACCCAAAAACATTCAGTACTTC. This codes for CASSLGGAGPKNIQYF. The full variable domain, in which reference TRBV7-9 and TRBJ2-4 provide the parts outside the CDR3, is DTGVSQNPRHKITKRGQNVTFRCDPISEHNRLYWYRQTLGQGPEFLTYFQNEAQLEKSRLLSDRFSAERPKGSFSTLEIQRTEQGDSAMYLCASSLGGAGPKNIQYFGAGTRLSVL.

In this sample, this clone turned up a few times. The rearrangement links TRBV30 to TRBJ2-7; possible D gene TRBD2, 5 bases. The CDR3 covers 12 residues. The germline gives CDR1 GTSNPN, CDR2 SVGIG (reference sequence). V was trimmed by 1 base and J by 5 bases, leaving 9 bases between them. The CDR3 here is CAWSDSGDEQYF. CDR3 bases: TGTGCCTGGAGTGATTCCGGGGACGAGCAGTACTTC.

The rearrangement joins TRBV13 to TRBJ1-1; D is uncertain. CDR3 size: 12 residues. Trimming cost V 0 bases and J 8 bases, with 7 bases left between them. In germline, CDR1 is PRHDT, CDR2 FYEKMQ (reference sequence). In DNA form, the CDR3 reads TGTGCCAGCAGCTTAGGGGGAAACGAAGCTTTCTTT. Translation gives CASSLGGNEAFF.

This clone was detected a few times. The chain is built from TRBV7-2 and TRBJ2-1; D is unclear. In germline, CDR1 is SGHTA, CDR2 FQGNSA. The CDR3 length is 13 residues. V lost 2 bases and J 0 bases, leaving 2 bases between the germline ends. CDR3 in DNA: TGTGCCAGCAGCTTAAGCTCCTACAATGAGCAGTTCTTC. Translation: CASSLSSYNEQFF.